This T cell receptor beta chain is drawn from a study of blood T cell repertoires in COVID-19. At the level of the study: The analysed material was cDNA or gDNA that came from T cells, B-cell-depleted T cells, or PBMCs.

The CDR3 loop spans 13 amino acids. V gave up 6 bases and J gave up 6 bases, with 11 bases separating them. Germline V CDR1 and CDR2: ENHRY, SYGVKD. Source study methods: Estimated nucleated cell counts came from reference gene primer amplification. The assay was immunoSEQ multiplex PCR, and TCRdb's table has in-frame clones only and misses some. The DNA was the basis for D and trimming; V, J and clone size are from that table. The sample has under 150,000 clones, 80% to 90% seen once. What was sequenced was peripheral blood. The V gene is TRBV10-3, the J gene TRBJ2-2; D might be TRBD2 (5 bases). The receptor was derived from a human donor in a cohort sampled during active COVID-19. CDR3 amino acids: CAIRRVISGELFF. CDR3 DNA sequence: TGTGCCATCAGGAGGGTTATCTCCGGGGAGCTGTTTTTT.